Here is one T cell receptor (beta chain) with its context. Antigen specificity is unknown. These data belong to a study of T cell responses to AZD1222 COVID-19 vaccine. Study information: Second-dose groups at about 4 or about 12 weeks were pooled. Overall study findings and caveats: Spike-wide coverage was observed for vaccine-associated CD4 TCRs, with dominant responses at 160-218 and 743-854. Females outnumbered males among donors, who were mostly white British; clonal diversity was possibly underestimated.

Here immunoSEQ multiplex PCR was the method, and the copy in TCRdb shows in-frame clones only, minus some. Found here are approximately 94,000 clones, about 93% of them singletons; the top ten hold 1.7%. V shed 5 bases and J shed 1 base, with 17 bases lying between them. CDR3 length: 16 residues. Germline V gene lookup returns CDR1 LNHDA and CDR2 SQIVND (reference sequence). This sequence originates from an adult in good health. V and J are TRBV19 and TRBJ1-2; TRBD1 is a possible D gene (6 bases). Sequenced material: peripheral blood, taken on day 0 of AZD1222 vaccination. CDR3 coding DNA: TGTGCCAGTAGTCGGTTGGGACAATCAATTAACTATGGCTACACCTTC. Encoded protein: CASSRLGQSINYGYTF.